This is a list of T cell receptor beta chains from one sample in a study of shared clonotypes between healthy human individuals. The method was immunoSEQ multiplex PCR; TCRdb's version includes in-frame clones alone and lacks a portion of them. This table holds 190,000 or so clones, over 50% found once. Source material: memory CD4+ T cells sorted from blood. Receptor source: a young man in good health. The CDR3 runs from the conserved cysteine through the conserved F or W. The order of the fields is D gene, V gene, CDR3 length, clone size, J gene, CDR3 DNA, CDR3 protein. The D gene is left open where the match is weak. Only part of the rows carry a size: once, few, many, or a class if the clone is expanded.

D gene: NA; V gene: TRBV28; CDR3 length: 11; clone size: few; J gene: TRBJ1-1; CDR3 DNA: TGTGCCAGCAGGTTGAACACTGAAGCTTTCTTT; CDR3 protein: CASRLNTEAFF
D gene: TRBD1; V gene: TRBV7-8; CDR3 length: 12; clone size: NA; J gene: TRBJ2-3; CDR3 DNA: TGTGCCAGCAGCTTAGCCGGGACAGGGTTCTATTTT; CDR3 protein: CASSLAGTGFYF
D gene: NA; V gene: TRBV2; CDR3 length: 16; clone size: NA; J gene: TRBJ2-1; CDR3 DNA: TGTGCCAGCAGGAGGGATTATCCCACGTCCTACAATGAGCAGTTCTTC; CDR3 protein: CASRRDYPTSYNEQFF
D gene: NA; V gene: TRBV5-6; CDR3 length: 14; clone size: NA; J gene: TRBJ2-7; CDR3 DNA: TGTGCCAGCAGCCCAGACCTTAGCCACTACGAGCAGTACTTC; CDR3 protein: CASSPDLSHYEQYF
D gene: NA; V gene: TRBV5-4; CDR3 length: 15; clone size: NA; J gene: TRBJ2-7; CDR3 DNA: TGTGCCAGCAGCAGTAGTTTGGCAGCGGGCTACGAGCAGTACTTC; CDR3 protein: CASSSSLAAGYEQYF
D gene: TRBD1; V gene: TRBV7-9; CDR3 length: 16; clone size: NA; J gene: TRBJ2-1; CDR3 DNA: TGTGCCAGCAGCTACCGAGGACAGGGGTCTAACAATGAGCAGTTCTTC; CDR3 protein: CASSYRGQGSNNEQFF
D gene: NA; V gene: TRBV4-3; CDR3 length: 14; clone size: NA; J gene: TRBJ2-2; CDR3 DNA: TGCGCCAGCAGCCAAGATATCGTAGGTCTGGAGCTGTTTTTT; CDR3 protein: CASSQDIVGLELFF
D gene: TRBD2; V gene: TRBV23-1; CDR3 length: 17; clone size: NA; J gene: TRBJ2-7; CDR3 DNA: TGCGCCAGCTCTCCGGGACTAGCGGGAGGTCGCTCCTACGAGCAGTACTTC; CDR3 protein: CASSPGLAGGRSYEQYF
D gene: TRBD1; V gene: TRBV18; CDR3 length: 16; clone size: NA; J gene: TRBJ2-2; CDR3 DNA: TGTGCCAGCTCACAGTACCCACAGGGGGCAGCCGGGGAGCTGTTTTTT; CDR3 protein: CASSQYPQGAAGELFF
D gene: NA; V gene: TRBV11-2; CDR3 length: 16; clone size: once; J gene: TRBJ2-7; CDR3 DNA: TGTGCCAGCAGCCGACGACAGATTAGTGGGACCTACGAGCAGTACTTC; CDR3 protein: CASSRRQISGTYEQYF
D gene: NA; V gene: TRBV21-1; CDR3 length: 16; clone size: NA; J gene: TRBJ1-5; CDR3 DNA: TGTGCCAGCAGCAGGGGAGCTGGGACAGGGGTTCAGCCCCAGCATTTT; CDR3 protein: CASSRGAGTGVQPQHF
D gene: TRBD1; V gene: TRBV6-4; CDR3 length: 12; clone size: NA; J gene: TRBJ2-1; CDR3 DNA: TGTGCCAGCAGAGGGACCGGGACAGTGCAGTTCTTC; CDR3 protein: CASRGTGTVQFF
D gene: TRBD1; V gene: TRBV28; CDR3 length: 19; clone size: NA; J gene: TRBJ2-7; CDR3 DNA: TGTGCCAGCAGGCAAATTTTTTCAAGGCAGGACAGGAGCTCCTACGAGCAGTACTTC; CDR3 protein: CASRQIFSRQDRSSYEQYF
D gene: TRBD2; V gene: TRBV29-1; CDR3 length: 13; clone size: NA; J gene: TRBJ2-1; CDR3 DNA: TGCAGCGTTGAAGGGGGGGGTGTGGGTGAGCAGTTCTTC; CDR3 protein: CSVEGGGVGEQFF
D gene: NA; V gene: TRBV11-2; CDR3 length: 11; clone size: NA; J gene: TRBJ2-7; CDR3 DNA: TGTGCCAGCAGCGCCAACTACGAGCAGTACTTC; CDR3 protein: CASSANYEQYF
D gene: NA; V gene: TRBV2; CDR3 length: 11; clone size: few; J gene: TRBJ2-7; CDR3 DNA: TGTGCCAGCAGAGACCCGGTCGGGCAGTACTTC; CDR3 protein: CASRDPVGQYF
D gene: NA; V gene: TRBV11-3; CDR3 length: 13; clone size: NA; J gene: TRBJ2-2; CDR3 DNA: TGTGCCAGCAGCCCCGGGGGCTCCGGGGAGCTGTTTTTT; CDR3 protein: CASSPGGSGELFF
D gene: NA; V gene: TRBV5-6; CDR3 length: 16; clone size: NA; J gene: TRBJ1-1; CDR3 DNA: TGTGCCAGCAGCTCCGGTGACAGCAGATTGCGCACTGAAGCTTTCTTT; CDR3 protein: CASSSGDSRLRTEAFF
D gene: NA; V gene: TRBV2; CDR3 length: 14; clone size: NA; J gene: TRBJ1-4; CDR3 DNA: TGTGCCAGCAGTGAAGCGTACGGGGGTCGGAGACTGTTTTTT; CDR3 protein: CASSEAYGGRRLFF
D gene: NA; V gene: TRBV18; CDR3 length: 17; clone size: NA; J gene: TRBJ2-7; CDR3 DNA: TGTGCCAGCTCACCAACCCCGGGGGGCCGCAACCCCTACGAGCAGTACTTC; CDR3 protein: CASSPTPGGRNPYEQYF
D gene: NA; V gene: TRBV5-1; CDR3 length: 16; clone size: NA; J gene: TRBJ2-2; CDR3 DNA: TGCGCCAGCAGCGGCACGCAGGGTAGCCGTACCGGGGAGCTGTTTTTT; CDR3 protein: CASSGTQGSRTGELFF
D gene: TRBD2; V gene: TRBV9; CDR3 length: 15; clone size: NA; J gene: TRBJ2-1; CDR3 DNA: TGTGCCAGCAGCCCTACTAGCGGGAGGGGCAATGAGCAGTTCTTC; CDR3 protein: CASSPTSGRGNEQFF
D gene: NA; V gene: TRBV6-1; CDR3 length: 15; clone size: once; J gene: TRBJ2-7; CDR3 DNA: TGTGCCAGCAGTGAAATTCGGCCAGGGGCGAGCGAGCAGTACTTC; CDR3 protein: CASSEIRPGASEQYF
D gene: TRBD1; V gene: TRBV7-7; CDR3 length: 14; clone size: NA; J gene: TRBJ2-3; CDR3 DNA: TGTGCTAGCAGCCCGGACAGGGGGACAGATACGCAGTATTTT; CDR3 protein: CASSPDRGTDTQYF
D gene: NA; V gene: TRBV18; CDR3 length: 13; clone size: NA; J gene: TRBJ2-2; CDR3 DNA: TGTGCCAGCTCACCCGAGGTGGTCGGGGAGCTGTTTTTT; CDR3 protein: CASSPEVVGELFF
D gene: NA; V gene: TRBV7-8; CDR3 length: 13; clone size: NA; J gene: TRBJ2-1; CDR3 DNA: TGTGCCAGCAGCTTTAGCCCTTACAATGAGCAGTTCTTC; CDR3 protein: CASSFSPYNEQFF
D gene: TRBD1; V gene: TRBV7-9; CDR3 length: 14; clone size: once; J gene: TRBJ1-2; CDR3 DNA: TGTGCCAGCAGCCGAGGACAGGGAATACATGGCTACACCTTC; CDR3 protein: CASSRGQGIHGYTF
D gene: NA; V gene: TRBV7-2; CDR3 length: 17; clone size: NA; J gene: TRBJ1-3; CDR3 DNA: TGTGCCAGCAGCTTAGGGCAGGGTCAGGCGTCTGGAAACACCATATATTTT; CDR3 protein: CASSLGQGQASGNTIYF
D gene: NA; V gene: TRBV6-6; CDR3 length: 12; clone size: once; J gene: TRBJ1-1; CDR3 DNA: TGTGCCAGCAGTTATGAGGAGGGTGAAGCTTTCTTT; CDR3 protein: CASSYEEGEAFF
D gene: NA; V gene: TRBV6-1; CDR3 length: 11; clone size: NA; J gene: TRBJ2-7; CDR3 DNA: TGTGCCATCTCCACAACCTACGAGCAGTACTTC; CDR3 protein: CAISTTYEQYF
D gene: NA; V gene: TRBV18; CDR3 length: 17; clone size: NA; J gene: TRBJ1-1; CDR3 DNA: TGTGCCAGCTCACCTGTCACAGGGCGGGCCCGGGGGACTGAAGCTTTCTTT; CDR3 protein: CASSPVTGRARGTEAFF
D gene: TRBD1; V gene: TRBV5-8; CDR3 length: 13; clone size: NA; J gene: TRBJ1-1; CDR3 DNA: TGTGCCAGCAGCGTTGGACAGGGAGCTGAAGCTTTCTTT; CDR3 protein: CASSVGQGAEAFF
D gene: NA; V gene: TRBV2; CDR3 length: 13; clone size: NA; J gene: TRBJ1-1; CDR3 DNA: TGTGCCAGCAGCTCAGGGATAAGTCCTGAAGCTTTCTTT; CDR3 protein: CASSSGISPEAFF
D gene: NA; V gene: TRBV18; CDR3 length: 13; clone size: NA; J gene: TRBJ2-6; CDR3 DNA: TGTGCCAGCGTGCCTAGTGGGGCCAACGTCCTGACTTTC; CDR3 protein: CASVPSGANVLTF
D gene: NA; V gene: TRBV11-2; CDR3 length: 15; clone size: NA; J gene: TRBJ2-1; CDR3 DNA: TGTGCCAGCAGCTCGTCCACGCCCTCCTACAATGAGCAGTTCTTC; CDR3 protein: CASSSSTPSYNEQFF
D gene: TRBD1; V gene: TRBV5-5; CDR3 length: 16; clone size: NA; J gene: TRBJ1-1; CDR3 DNA: TGTGCAAGCAGGGACAGTTACCCACGGAGGAGGACTGAAGCTTTCTTT; CDR3 protein: CASRDSYPRRRTEAFF
D gene: NA; V gene: TRBV4-1; CDR3 length: 14; clone size: NA; J gene: TRBJ2-3; CDR3 DNA: TGCGCCAGCAGCCATCCAGAGAGAGGGACTACGCAGTATTTT; CDR3 protein: CASSHPERGTTQYF
D gene: TRBD2; V gene: TRBV5-6; CDR3 length: 17; clone size: medium-sized; J gene: TRBJ2-5; CDR3 DNA: TGTGCCAGCAGCTTGGCGGGGACTAGCGGAGTCCAAGAGACCCAGTACTTC; CDR3 protein: CASSLAGTSGVQETQYF
D gene: NA; V gene: TRBV9; CDR3 length: 15; clone size: NA; J gene: TRBJ2-3; CDR3 DNA: TGTGCCAGCAGCGTAGAAGGGGTTCGCACAGATACGCAGTATTTT; CDR3 protein: CASSVEGVRTDTQYF
D gene: NA; V gene: TRBV7-8; CDR3 length: 13; clone size: many; J gene: TRBJ2-7; CDR3 DNA: TGTGCCAGCAGCTTAGACGGGACTGTTAAACCCACCTTC; CDR3 protein: CASSLDGTVKPTF